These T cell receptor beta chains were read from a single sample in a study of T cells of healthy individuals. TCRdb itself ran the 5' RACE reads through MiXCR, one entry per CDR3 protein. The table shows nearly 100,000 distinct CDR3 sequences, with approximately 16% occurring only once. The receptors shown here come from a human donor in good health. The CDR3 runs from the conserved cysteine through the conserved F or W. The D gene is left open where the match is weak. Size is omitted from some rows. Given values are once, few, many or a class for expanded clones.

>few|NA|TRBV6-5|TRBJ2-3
TGTGCCAGCAGTAGGGACGGATACACAGATACGCAGTATTTT
CASSRDGYTDTQYF
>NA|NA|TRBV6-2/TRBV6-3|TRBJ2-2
TGTGCCAGCAGGGACAGACCCACCGGGGAGCTGTTTTTT
CASRDRPTGELFF
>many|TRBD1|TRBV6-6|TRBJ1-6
TGTGCCAGCAGTTGGACAGGGAATTCACCCCTCCACTTT
CASSWTGNSPLHF
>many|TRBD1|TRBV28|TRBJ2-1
TGTGCCAGCAGTTTAACGGACAGGGTAATCAATGAGCAGTTCTTC
CASSLTDRVINEQFF
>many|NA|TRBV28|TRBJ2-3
TGTGCCAGCAACGATAAGCTAGCGCTCAGCACAGATACGCAGTATTTT
CASNDKLALSTDTQYF
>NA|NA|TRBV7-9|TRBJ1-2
TGTGCCAGCAGCCCTCGACGGACAGAGCTTAACTATGGCTACACCTTC
CASSPRRTELNYGYTF
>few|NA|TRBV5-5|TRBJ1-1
TGTGCCAGCAGCATACAGTCTGCGAACACTGAAGCTTTCTTT
CASSIQSANTEAFF
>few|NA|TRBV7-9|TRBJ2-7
TGTGCCAGCAGCTTAGGGCGGGAGCAGTACTTC
CASSLGREQYF
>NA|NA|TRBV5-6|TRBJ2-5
TGTGCCAGCAGCTTTCTTGGACAGCGGGAAGAGACCCAGTACTTC
CASSFLGQREETQYF
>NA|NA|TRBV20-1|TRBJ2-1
TGCAGTGCTAACATAGCCGCGAGCTCCTACAATGAGCAGTTCTTC
CSANIAASSYNEQFF
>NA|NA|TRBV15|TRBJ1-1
TGTGCCACCAGCAGCCATGGGTACACTGAAGCTTTCTTT
CATSSHGYTEAFF
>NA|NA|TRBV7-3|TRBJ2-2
TGTGCCAGCAGCCCCTCCCCCTACGGGTCGAACACCGGGGAGCTGTTTTTT
CASSPSPYGSNTGELFF
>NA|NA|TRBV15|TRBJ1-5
TGTGCCACCAGCCGGGACGGCCGGGGCAATCAGCCCCAGCATTTT
CATSRDGRGNQPQHF
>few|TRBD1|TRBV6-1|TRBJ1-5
TGTGCCAGCACAGGGGGACGGCAGCCCCAGCATTTT
CASTGGRQPQHF
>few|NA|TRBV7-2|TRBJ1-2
TGTGCCAGCAGCTTATCGCCGGGGGCGCACGGCTACACCTTC
CASSLSPGAHGYTF
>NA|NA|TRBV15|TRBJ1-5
TGTGCCACCAGCAGAGATCGCCTAAATCAGCCCCAGCATTTT
CATSRDRLNQPQHF
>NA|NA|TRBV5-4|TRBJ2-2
TGTGCCAGCAACGAGGTATCCGGAGGAGCCGGGGAGCTGTTTTTT
CASNEVSGGAGELFF
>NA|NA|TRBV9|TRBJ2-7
TGTGCCAGCAGCGTAGGGCAGCCCTCTTCCTACGAGCAGTACTTC
CASSVGQPSSYEQYF
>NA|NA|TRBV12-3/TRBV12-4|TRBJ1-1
TGTGCCAGCAGGCTGGGCGGGCTCGGCACTGAAGCTTTCTTT
CASRLGGLGTEAFF
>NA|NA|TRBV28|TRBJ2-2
TGTGCCAGCAGTTTAGATGTCAGGACGACTACCGGGGAGCTGTTTTTT
CASSLDVRTTTGELFF
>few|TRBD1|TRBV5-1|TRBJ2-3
TGCGCCAGCAGCGACAGGGCAAACACAGATACGCAGTATTTT
CASSDRANTDTQYF
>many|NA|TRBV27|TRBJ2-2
TGTGCCAGCAGGCACACCGGGGAGCTGTTTTTT
CASRHTGELFF
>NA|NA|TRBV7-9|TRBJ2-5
TGTGCCAGCAGCTCACGGCGTGGGGCCCAAGAGACCCAGTACTTC
CASSSRRGAQETQYF
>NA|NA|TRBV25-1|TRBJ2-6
TGTGCCAGCAGTGAGGCAGGGCCAGGGGCCAACGTCCTGACTTTC
CASSEAGPGANVLTF
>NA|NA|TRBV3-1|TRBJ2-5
TGTGCCAGCAGCCAACTCCCACGAGAGACCCAGTACTTC
CASSQLPRETQYF
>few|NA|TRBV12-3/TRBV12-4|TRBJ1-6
TGTGCCAGCAGTTTAAGTCTGGACTATAATTCACCCCTCCACTTT
CASSLSLDYNSPLHF
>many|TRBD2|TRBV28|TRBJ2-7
TGTGCCAGCAGTTTAACACCGGGACTAGCTACCGAGCAGTACTTC
CASSLTPGLATEQYF
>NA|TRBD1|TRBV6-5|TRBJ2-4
TGTGCCAGCAGCACTATTCCGGGACAGCAGACAAACATTCAGTACTTC
CASSTIPGQQTNIQYF
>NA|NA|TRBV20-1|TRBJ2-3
TGCAGTGCTAGAGACCAGGGAGTCGCAGATACGCAGTATTTT
CSARDQGVADTQYF
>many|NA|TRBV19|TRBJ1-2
TGTGCCAGTCTCTCCTCAGCAGCTAACTATGGCTACACCTTC
CASLSSAANYGYTF
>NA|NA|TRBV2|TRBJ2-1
TGTGTCACCTCACGATACCTAGGCAATGAGCAGTTCTTC
CVTSRYLGNEQFF
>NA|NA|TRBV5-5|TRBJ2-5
TGTGCCAGCAGCTTGGAAGGCTACCAAGAGACCCAGTACTTC
CASSLEGYQETQYF
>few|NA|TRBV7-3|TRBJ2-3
TGTGCCAGCAGCTCTGGTAGGGGAGAAGGTTATACGCAGTATTTT
CASSSGRGEGYTQYF
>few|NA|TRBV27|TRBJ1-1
TGTGCCAGCAGTTTACAGGGCTTCACTGAAGCTTTCTTT
CASSLQGFTEAFF
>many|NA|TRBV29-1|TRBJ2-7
TGCAGCGTTGAAAACCCACGGGGCTACGAGCAGTACTTC
CSVENPRGYEQYF
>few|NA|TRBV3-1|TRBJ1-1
TGTGCCAGCAGCCAAGATGCTGGACTGTCTGAAGCTTTCTTT
CASSQDAGLSEAFF
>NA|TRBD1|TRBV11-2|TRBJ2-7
TGTGCCAGCAGCCCCATGGACAGGGCCTACGAGCAGTACTTC
CASSPMDRAYEQYF
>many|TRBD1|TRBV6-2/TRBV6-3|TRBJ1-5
TGTGCCAGCAGTTTCAGGACAGGGAGCAATCAGCCCCAGCATTTT
CASSFRTGSNQPQHF
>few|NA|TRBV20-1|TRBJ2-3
TGCAGTGCTAGTCCGGGGCCTGGAGATACGCAGTATTTT
CSASPGPGDTQYF
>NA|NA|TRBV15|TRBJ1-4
TGTGCCACCAGCAGACAGGGGAATGAAAAACTGTTTTTT
CATSRQGNEKLFF
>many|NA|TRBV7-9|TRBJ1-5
TGTGCCAGCAGCTTTAACAATCAGCCCCAGCATTTT
CASSFNNQPQHF